A single sample gave rise to the 20 T cell receptor beta chains below, sequenced in a study of OX40 agonist ivuxolimab in advanced cancers. Clones were sequenced by immunoSEQ multiplex PCR, and TCRdb holds only the in-frame ones, with some missing. The data hold approximately 35,000 clones, with roughly 84% observed a single time. Material: CD4+ or CD8+ T cells sorted from blood, obtained in a trial of the OX40 agonist ivuxolimab. These receptors all come from an adult with an advanced solid tumor such as melanoma, head and neck, liver or kidney cancer.

The chain employs TRBV6-5 and TRBJ1-1, with D possibly being TRBD1 (5 bases). Trimming removed 4 bases at V and 0 bases at J, with 9 bases between. This CDR3 region has 14 residues. The V gene's germline CDR1 is MNHEY and CDR2 SVGAGI. The CDR3 region is CASSWDFMNTEAFF. The CDR3 nucleotides are TGTGCCAGCAGTTGGGACTTTATGAACACTGAAGCTTTCTTT.

The V gene is TRBV29-1, the J gene TRBJ2-7; no reliable D call. The germline V gene encodes CDR1 SQVTM and CDR2 ANQGSEA. Trimming left V 0 bases short and J 5 bases short, with 8 bases between. The length of the CDR3 is 12 residues. As DNA, the CDR3 is TGCAGCGTTGAAGATCGAACGGACGAGCAGTACTTC. This translates into CSVEDRTDEQYF.

This clone has just one count. The rearrangement uses TRBV11-2 and TRBJ1-2, with no clear D. V was pared by 4 bases and J by 3 bases, with 9 bases between. The V gene's germline CDR1 is SGHAT and CDR2 FQNNGV. CDR3 length: 13 residues. As DNA, the CDR3 is TGTGCCAGCAGCTCGGACGGGTACTATGGCTACACCTTC. It is translated as CASSSDGYYGYTF.

This chain links TRBV11-2 with TRBJ2-6; TRBD1 aligns across 8 bases. This CDR3 has 18 amino acids. Germline loops: CDR1 SGHAT, CDR2 FQNNGV. The V and J ends lost 5 bases and 0 bases, in that order; junction bases with no gene match: 9. CDR3 residues: CASSPADRGNSGANVLTF. CDR3 coding DNA: TGTGCCAGCAGCCCTGCTGACAGGGGAAACTCTGGGGCCAACGTCCTGACTTTC.

This clone has a handful of counts. The J gene is TRBJ1-1, the V gene TRBV9; TRBD1 matches at 9 bases. Germline V gives CDR1 SGDLS, CDR2 YYNGEE. This CDR3 has 15 residues. J lost 6 bases, V lost 2 bases, and 8 bases had no gene match. The CDR3 region is CASSVSDRGISEAFF. Here the CDR3 DNA reads TGTGCCAGCAGCGTCTCTGACAGGGGGATCTCTGAAGCTTTCTTT.

V usage is TRBV5-5 and J usage is TRBJ2-3; D may correspond to TRBD1 or TRBD2 (5 bases each). Germline V gene lookup returns CDR1 SGHKS and CDR2 YYEKEE (reference sequence). Trimming shortened V by 0 bases and J by 1 base, and 9 bases separated the two germline ends. The CDR3 is 15 residues long. For the CDR3, the DNA is TGTGCCAGCAGCTTGGGGCAGGGAGGCACAGATACGCAGTATTTT. Its protein product is CASSLGQGGTDTQYF.

J is TRBJ2-6 and V is TRBV21-1; TRBD1 was called by the table and not checked on the DNA. TRBV21-1 is tagged as a pseudogene. The CDR3 covers 19 residues. This CDR3 is CASSKVPGQGFSGANVLTF. In DNA, the CDR3 is TGTGCCAGCAGCAAAGTGCCGGGACAGGGATTCTCTGGGGCCAACGTCCTGACTTTC.

The chain has TRBV19 and TRBJ2-7, with a tentative D call TRBD1 (6 bases). Germline loops: CDR1 LNHDA, CDR2 SQIVND (reference sequence). The germline V and J ends were trimmed by 2 bases and 6 bases, with 17 bases remaining between them. This CDR3 region has 15 residues. The CDR3 DNA follows: TGTGCCAGTAGTATAAGGGGGACACCACCTTTCGAGCAGTACTTC. It translates to CASSIRGTPPFEQYF.

J is TRBJ2-2 and V is TRBV9; 9 bases align to TRBD1. V lost 1 base to trimming and J lost 2 bases; unmatched junction nucleotides: 6. The germline gives CDR1 SGDLS, CDR2 YYNGEE. This CDR3 spans 17 amino acids. CDR3 amino acids: CASSVLQGASNTGELFF. CDR3 in DNA: TGTGCCAGCAGCGTATTACAGGGGGCGTCAAACACCGGGGAGCTGTTTTTT.

The chain couples TRBV6-6 to TRBJ1-4, with D uncertain. Per the germline V gene, CDR1 is MNHNY and CDR2 is SVGAGI (reference sequence). Between the trimmed V and J ends, which lost 2 bases and 7 bases, there was a span of 2 bases. The CDR3 runs to 11 residues. Here the CDR3 reads CASSYGEKLFF. The CDR3 DNA reads as TGTGCCAGCAGTTACGGTGAAAAACTGTTTTTT.

This sequence joins TRBV19 and TRBJ2-3; maybe TRBD2 (7 bases). V gave up 5 bases and J gave up 5 bases, with 20 bases separating them. CDR1 and CDR2 (germline): LNHDA, SQIVND (reference sequence). This CDR3 comprises 16 residues. CDR3 nucleotide sequence: TGTGCCAGTAGTCCGTCCCGAGGGGGGGCGCGAGATACGCAGTATTTT. It is translated as CASSPSRGGARDTQYF.

The V gene is TRBV2, the J gene TRBJ2-7, with TRBD1 as a possible D gene (5 bases). Germline lookup yields CDR1 SNHLY and CDR2 FYNNEI. V was shortened by 6 bases and J by 2 bases, with 14 bases between the two germline ends. The CDR3 runs to 14 residues. CDR3 residues: CASRASGYTYEQYF. CDR3 coding DNA: TGTGCCAGCAGAGCATCAGGGTACACCTACGAGCAGTACTTC.

The rearrangement joins TRBV29-1 to TRBJ2-5, with 11 bases lining up with TRBD2. J lost 5 bases, V lost 2 bases, and 1 base had no gene match. The CDR3 spans 13 residues. Germline V gene sequence: CDR1 SQVTM, CDR2 ANQGSEA. The CDR3 nucleotides read TGCAGCGTTGAACGACTAGCGGGGGAGACCCAGTACTTC. This encodes CSVERLAGETQYF.

Remarks on this clone: Lacking the conserved final phenylalanine or tryptophan, this CDR3 likely reflects a read error. The limits of the CDR3 on the DNA are not certain, so only TCRdb's listed CDR3 is given. The rearrangement links TRBV5-8 to TRBJ2-7; the listed D gene, TRBD2, was not tested against the DNA. The CDR3 is 9 amino acids in total, end residues counted. Germline CDR1 is SGHTS and CDR2 is YDEGEE. CDR3 in amino acids: CASSRSFLL.

By proportion, this clone is medium-sized. The gene calls are TRBV10-1 and TRBJ2-7, with 9 positions matching TRBD1. This CDR3 has 15 amino acids. V was pared by 6 bases and J by 3 bases, with 9 bases of the junction left unmatched. Germline lookup yields CDR1 WNHNN and CDR2 SYGVQD (reference sequence). The CDR3 coding sequence is TGCGCCAGCAGCTTGACCGGGACAGGGTACTACGAGCAGTACTTC. Protein product: CASSLTGTGYYEQYF.

The chain is built from TRBV10-3 and TRBJ1-5; D ambiguous. Trimming took 3 bases from V and 2 from J, leaving 14 bases between them. The CDR3 is 16 amino acids. The germline CDR1 and CDR2 sequences are ENHRY and SYGVKD. The DNA for the CDR3 is TGTGCCATCAGTGAACGCCTGGTGCTTGGCAATCAGCCCCAGCATTTT. Amino acids: CAISERLVLGNQPQHF.

The rearrangement joins TRBV5-1 to TRBJ2-7, with 7 bases lining up with TRBD1. The V segment lost 10 bases and the J segment 4 bases; nucleotides outside the gene matches: 11. The CDR3 totals 13 residues. Germline values: CDR1 SGHRS, CDR2 YFSETQ. CDR3 bases: TGCGCCCCCCCCGCCGGGACAGATTACGAGCAGTACTTC. This gives the protein CAPPAGTDYEQYF.

The chain joins TRBV7-2 to TRBJ2-2; D not certain. This CDR3 is 16 amino acids long. V was cut by 2 bases and J by 3 bases, with 13 bases left in between. Germline values: CDR1 SGHTA, CDR2 FQGNSA. This CDR3 reads CASSLYRGVDTGELFF. The CDR3 region has the DNA TGTGCCAGCAGCTTATATCGTGGGGTCGACACCGGGGAGCTGTTTTTT.

This clone was seen more than once but under ten times. The J gene is TRBJ1-6, the V gene TRBV19, with 8 bases lining up with TRBD1. Germline-derived CDR1 and CDR2 are LNHDA and SQIVND (reference sequence). The ends lost 5 bases at V and 6 bases at J; junction bases unmatched: 3. The CDR3 consists of 14 residues. The CDR3: CASSLGQVNSPLHF. CDR3 DNA: TGTGCCAGTAGTTTGGGACAGGTTAATTCACCCCTCCACTTT.

The chain has TRBV16 and TRBJ1-1; 11 nucleotides agree with TRBD1. With 0 bases clipped from V and 5 bases from J, the junction kept 5 bases outside the gene matches. The CDR3 runs 16 residues. Germline CDR1 reads KGHSY; CDR2 reads FQNENV. The CDR3 sequence: CASSQSRTGGYTEAFF. For the CDR3, the DNA is TGTGCCAGCAGCCAATCTCGGACAGGGGGCTATACTGAAGCTTTCTTT.